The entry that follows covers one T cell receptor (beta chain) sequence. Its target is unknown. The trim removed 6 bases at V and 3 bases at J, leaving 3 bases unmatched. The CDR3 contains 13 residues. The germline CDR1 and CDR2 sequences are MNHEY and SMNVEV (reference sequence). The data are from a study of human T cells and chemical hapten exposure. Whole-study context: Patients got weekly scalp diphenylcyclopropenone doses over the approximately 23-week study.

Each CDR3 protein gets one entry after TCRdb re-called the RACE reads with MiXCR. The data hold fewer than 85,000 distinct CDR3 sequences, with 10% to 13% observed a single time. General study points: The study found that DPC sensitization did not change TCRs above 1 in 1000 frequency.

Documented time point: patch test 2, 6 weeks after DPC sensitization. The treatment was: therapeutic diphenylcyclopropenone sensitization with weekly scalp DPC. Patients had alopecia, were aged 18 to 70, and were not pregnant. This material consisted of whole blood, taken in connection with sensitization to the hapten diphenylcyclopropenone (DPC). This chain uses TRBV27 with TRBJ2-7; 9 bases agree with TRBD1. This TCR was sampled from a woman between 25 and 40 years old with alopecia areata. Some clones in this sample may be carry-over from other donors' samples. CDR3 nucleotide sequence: TGTGCCAGCAGCAGGGACAGGGACTACGAGCAGTACTTC. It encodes CASSRDRDYEQYF.